Described below is a single T cell receptor (beta chain) sequence and its context. Its antigen is currently unknown. The CDR3 sequence is 17 residues long. V shed 7 bases, J shed 5 bases, and the junction held 14 bases outside the gene matches. Germline V gene sequence: CDR1 SNHLY, CDR2 FYNNEI. The data stem from a study of graft-versus-host responses after intestinal transplantation. Study-level background: Each patient got anti-thymocyte globulin induction, then tacrolimus and steroids for around 3 years. General study results and limits: Early post-transplant HvG declines were associated with peak circulating GvH clone levels. Recipient-marrow GvH clones were detected, some having first appeared in ileum or blood.

Clones were sequenced by immunoSEQ multiplex PCR, and TCRdb holds only the in-frame ones, with some missing. The sample carries approximately 80,000 clones, less than 90% recorded once. This sample comprised unstimulated CD4+ T cells sorted from spleen or lymph node cells, obtained before intestinal transplant. The V call is TRBV2, the J call TRBJ1-1, with 12 nucleotides matching TRBD1. This TCR came from a human donor who received an intestinal transplant. CDR3 amino acids: CASNGGQGARFWTEAFF. The CDR3 coding sequence is TGTGCCAGCAATGGGGGACAGGGGGCGCGGTTTTGGACTGAAGCTTTCTTT.